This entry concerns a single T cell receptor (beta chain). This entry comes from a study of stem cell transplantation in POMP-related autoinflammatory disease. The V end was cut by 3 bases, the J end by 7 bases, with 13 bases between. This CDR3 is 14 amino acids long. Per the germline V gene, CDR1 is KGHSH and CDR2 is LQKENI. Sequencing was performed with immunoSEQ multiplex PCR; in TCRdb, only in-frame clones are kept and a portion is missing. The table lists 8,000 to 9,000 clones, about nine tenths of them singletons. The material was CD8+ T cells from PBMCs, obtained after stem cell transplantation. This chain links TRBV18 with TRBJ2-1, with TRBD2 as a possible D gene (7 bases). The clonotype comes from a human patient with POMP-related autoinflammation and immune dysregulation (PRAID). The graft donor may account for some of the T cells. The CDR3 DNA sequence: TGTGCCAGCTCACCGGGGGGGGCGCGAAATGAGCAGTTCTTC. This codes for CASSPGGARNEQFF.